This T cell receptor beta chain was identified in a study of post-analysis software for immune sequencing data. Across the study: Both relapsing-remitting and secondary progressive multiple sclerosis featured among the disease courses, as did progressive-relapsing multiple sclerosis.

A remark on this clonotype: The antigen is not known.

General study results and limits: Patients carried a few TRBV segments more frequently than controls did, and TRBV5-6, TRBV5-1 and TRBV20-1 were among them. Clustering by F measure revealed strong co-clustering among samples prepared together in one batch. Multiple sclerosis patients showed significantly lower normalized Chao1 diversity than controls did.

Unique molecular identifiers were present in the TCR beta cDNA libraries. TCRdb reanalysed the PCR reads using MiXCR and keeps one entry per CDR3 protein. The data contain 350,000 to 500,000 distinct CDR3 sequences, approximately 38% of them singletons. Trimming stripped 6 bases from V and 5 bases from J, with 6 bases between. The germline V gene encodes CDR1 LNHNV and CDR2 YYDKDF (reference sequence). This CDR3 contains 11 residues. This chain uses TRBV15 with TRBJ2-3; possibly TRBD2 for D (6 bases). Sequencing was done on a sample of blood. The clonotype originates from a girl aged 2 to 9 with multiple sclerosis. The CDR3 DNA sequence: TGTGCCACCAGGGAGGGAGATACGCAGTATTTT. This encodes CATREGDTQYF.